This T cell receptor beta chain emerged from a study of regulatory T cells in long-lasting Graves disease. Study observations and caveats: Lower TCR diversity characterized persistent Graves' patients relative to newly diagnosed patients. Researchers reported studying only peripheral blood, not thyroid tissue. It was in persistent disease that TRBV28, TRBJ1-2 and TRBJ2-5 were favored.

The V end lost 0 bases, the J end lost 6 bases, and 9 bases lay between the germline ends. Per germline, CDR1 SNHLY and CDR2 FYNNEI. The CDR3 contains 14 residues. Time point meaning: newly diagnosed GD, antithyroid drugs for less than 3 months. Following extraction of RNA from PBMCs, that RNA was used to make the TCR library. Turning to this clonotype: Its specificity is unknown.

In building TCR beta libraries, iRepertoire HTBI primers were used together with Arm-PCR of CDR3 regions. MiXCR, run by TCRdb on the multiplex PCR reads, gives a single entry per CDR3 protein. The sample has 400,000 to 650,000 distinct CDR3 sequences, about 15% seen once; the top ten hold more than 20%. The sample was also reused in another study, on T cells in Graves' hyperthyroidism and ophthalmopathy. That investigation notes: Most clonotypes expanded in thyroid above 0.001 were likewise present in blood.

The chain employs TRBV2 and TRBJ1-5; D might be TRBD1 (5 bases). The sequence was obtained from a woman aged 35-60 years with Graves disease. Sequencing was performed on peripheral blood mononuclear cells (PBMCs), taken at new diagnosis, from a patient treated with antithyroid drugs. Written as DNA, the CDR3 is TGTGCCAGCAGTGAAGCGCTTCAGGGTCAGCCCCAGCATTTT. This codes for CASSEALQGQPQHF.